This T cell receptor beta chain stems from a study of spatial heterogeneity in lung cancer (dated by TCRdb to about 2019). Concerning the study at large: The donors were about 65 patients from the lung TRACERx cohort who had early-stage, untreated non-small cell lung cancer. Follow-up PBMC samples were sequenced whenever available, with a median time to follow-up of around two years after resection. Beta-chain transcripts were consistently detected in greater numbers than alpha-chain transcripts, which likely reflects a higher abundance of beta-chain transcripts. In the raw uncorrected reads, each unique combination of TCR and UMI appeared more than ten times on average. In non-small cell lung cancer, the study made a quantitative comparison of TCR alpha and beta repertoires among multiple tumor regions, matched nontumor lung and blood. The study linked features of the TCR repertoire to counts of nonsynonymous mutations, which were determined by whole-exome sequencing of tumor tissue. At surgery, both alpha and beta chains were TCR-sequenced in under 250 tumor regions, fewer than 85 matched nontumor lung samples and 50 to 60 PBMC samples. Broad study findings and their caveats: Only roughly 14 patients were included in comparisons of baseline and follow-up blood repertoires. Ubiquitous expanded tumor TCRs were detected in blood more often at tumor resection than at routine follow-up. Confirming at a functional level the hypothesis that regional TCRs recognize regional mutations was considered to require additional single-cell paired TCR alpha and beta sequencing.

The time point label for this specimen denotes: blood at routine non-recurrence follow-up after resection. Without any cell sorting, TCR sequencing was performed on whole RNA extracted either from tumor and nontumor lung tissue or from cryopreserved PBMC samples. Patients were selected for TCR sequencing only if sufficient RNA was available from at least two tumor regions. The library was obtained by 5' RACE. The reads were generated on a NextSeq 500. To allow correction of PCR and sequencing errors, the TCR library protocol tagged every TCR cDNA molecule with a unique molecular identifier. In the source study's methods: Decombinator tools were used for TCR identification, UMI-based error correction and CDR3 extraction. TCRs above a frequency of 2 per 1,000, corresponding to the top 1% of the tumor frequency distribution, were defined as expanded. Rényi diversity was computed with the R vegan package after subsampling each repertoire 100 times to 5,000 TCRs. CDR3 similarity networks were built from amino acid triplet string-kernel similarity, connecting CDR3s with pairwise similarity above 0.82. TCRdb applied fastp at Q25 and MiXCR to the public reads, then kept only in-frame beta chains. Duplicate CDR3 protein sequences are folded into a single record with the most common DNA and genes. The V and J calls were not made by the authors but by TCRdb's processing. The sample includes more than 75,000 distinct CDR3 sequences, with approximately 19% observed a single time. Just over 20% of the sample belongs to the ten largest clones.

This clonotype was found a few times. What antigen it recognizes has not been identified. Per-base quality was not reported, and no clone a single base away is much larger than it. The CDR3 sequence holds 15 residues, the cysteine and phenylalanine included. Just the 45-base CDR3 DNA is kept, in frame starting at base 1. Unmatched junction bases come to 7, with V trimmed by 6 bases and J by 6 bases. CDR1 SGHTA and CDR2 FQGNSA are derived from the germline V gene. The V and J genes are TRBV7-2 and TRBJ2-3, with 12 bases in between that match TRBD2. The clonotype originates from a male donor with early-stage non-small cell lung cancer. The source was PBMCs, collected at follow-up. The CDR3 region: CASRGLAGSRDTQYF. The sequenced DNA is TGTGCCAGCAGGGGACTAGCGGGTTCCAGGGATACGCAGTATTTT.